This T cell receptor (beta chain) appears in the sequencing data of a study of cytomegalovirus exposure and HLA in healthy donors. Study-level findings and limits: The study put 150 or so TCR beta chains on its list as cytomegalovirus-associated.

This clone came up once. What it binds is not known. Germline values: CDR1 MGHRA, CDR2 YSYEKL. The CDR3 extends over 14 amino acids. The V end was cut by 0 bases, the J end by 4 bases, with 10 bases between. Assay: immunoSEQ multiplex PCR; the TCRdb copy retains only in-frame clones and omits some. The table lists about 54,000 clones, roughly 87% of them singletons. The sequencing input was PBMCs. The rearrangement uses TRBV4-1 and TRBJ2-7, with D unclear. The origin of this receptor is a woman younger than 30 in good health and CMV-seropositive. The CDR3 spells CASSQESMVYEQYF. In DNA, the CDR3 is TGCGCCAGCAGCCAAGAATCTATGGTTTACGAGCAGTACTTC.